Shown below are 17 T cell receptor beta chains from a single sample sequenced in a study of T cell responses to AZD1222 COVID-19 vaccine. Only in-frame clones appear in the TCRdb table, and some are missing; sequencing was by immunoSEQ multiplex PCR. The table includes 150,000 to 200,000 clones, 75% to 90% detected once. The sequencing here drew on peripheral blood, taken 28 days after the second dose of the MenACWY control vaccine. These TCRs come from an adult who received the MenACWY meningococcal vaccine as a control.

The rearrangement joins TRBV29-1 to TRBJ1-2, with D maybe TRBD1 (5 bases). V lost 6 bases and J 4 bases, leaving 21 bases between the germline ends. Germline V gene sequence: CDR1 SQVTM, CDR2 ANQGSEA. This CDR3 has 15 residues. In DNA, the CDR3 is TGCAGCGTACGGGAAGTAGTGGGGGATCGCTATGGCTACACCTTC. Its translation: CSVREVVGDRYGYTF.

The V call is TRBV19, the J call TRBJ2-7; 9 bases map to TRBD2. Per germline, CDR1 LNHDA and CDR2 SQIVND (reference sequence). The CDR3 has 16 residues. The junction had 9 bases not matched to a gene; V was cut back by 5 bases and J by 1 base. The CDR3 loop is CASSPTATSGSYEQYF. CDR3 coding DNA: TGTGCCAGTAGTCCGACGGCGACTAGCGGATCCTACGAGCAGTACTTC.

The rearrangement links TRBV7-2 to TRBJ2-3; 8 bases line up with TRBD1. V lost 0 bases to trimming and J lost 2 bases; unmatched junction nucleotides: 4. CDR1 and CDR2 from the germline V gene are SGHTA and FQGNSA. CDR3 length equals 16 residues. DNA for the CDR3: TGTGCCAGCAGCTTAGCGGACAGGGAACCCACAGATACGCAGTATTTT. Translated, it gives CASSLADREPTDTQYF.

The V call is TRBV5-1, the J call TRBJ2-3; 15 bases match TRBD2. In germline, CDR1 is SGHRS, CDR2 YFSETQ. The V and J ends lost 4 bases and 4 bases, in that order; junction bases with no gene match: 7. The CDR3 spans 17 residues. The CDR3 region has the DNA TGCGCCAGCAGCCCAGACGGACTAGCGGGAGGGTCAGATACGCAGTATTTT. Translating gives CASSPDGLAGGSDTQYF.

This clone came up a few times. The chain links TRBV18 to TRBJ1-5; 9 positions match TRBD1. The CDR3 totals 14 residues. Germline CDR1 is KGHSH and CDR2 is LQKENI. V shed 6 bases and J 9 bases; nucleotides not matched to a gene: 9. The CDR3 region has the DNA TGTGCCAGCTCCCCGGGACAGGGCATGGGGCCCCAGCATTTT. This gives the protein CASSPGQGMGPQHF.

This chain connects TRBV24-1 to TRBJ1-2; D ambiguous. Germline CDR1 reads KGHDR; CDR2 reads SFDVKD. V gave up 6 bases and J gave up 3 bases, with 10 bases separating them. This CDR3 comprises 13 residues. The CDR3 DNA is TGTGCCACCAGTCGACCTGGGGACTATGGCTACACCTTC. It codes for CATSRPGDYGYTF.

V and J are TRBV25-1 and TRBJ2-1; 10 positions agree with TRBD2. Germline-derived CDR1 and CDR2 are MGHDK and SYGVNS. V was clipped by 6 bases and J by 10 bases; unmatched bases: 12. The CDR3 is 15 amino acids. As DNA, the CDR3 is TGTGCCAGCAGCCACTTGTCTAGCGGGAGAAGGGAGCAGTTCTTC. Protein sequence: CASSHLSSGRREQFF.

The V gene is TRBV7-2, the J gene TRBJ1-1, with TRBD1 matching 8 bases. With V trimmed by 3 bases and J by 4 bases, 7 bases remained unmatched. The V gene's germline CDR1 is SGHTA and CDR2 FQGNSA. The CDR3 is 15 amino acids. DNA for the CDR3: TGTGCCAGCAGCTTGCCAAACAGGGGGGGCACTGAAGCTTTCTTT. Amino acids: CASSLPNRGGTEAFF.

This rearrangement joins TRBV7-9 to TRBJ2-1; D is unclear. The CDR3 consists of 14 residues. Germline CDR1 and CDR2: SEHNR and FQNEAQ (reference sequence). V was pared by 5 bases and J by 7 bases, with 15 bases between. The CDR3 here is CASSPEWELNEQFF. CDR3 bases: TGTGCCAGCAGCCCGGAATGGGAACTGAATGAGCAGTTCTTC.

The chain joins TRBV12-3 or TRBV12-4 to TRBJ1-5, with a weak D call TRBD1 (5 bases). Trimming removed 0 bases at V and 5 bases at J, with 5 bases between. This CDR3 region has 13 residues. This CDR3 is CASSLAGDQPQHF. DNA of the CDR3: TGTGCCAGCAGTTTAGCGGGGGATCAGCCCCAGCATTTT.

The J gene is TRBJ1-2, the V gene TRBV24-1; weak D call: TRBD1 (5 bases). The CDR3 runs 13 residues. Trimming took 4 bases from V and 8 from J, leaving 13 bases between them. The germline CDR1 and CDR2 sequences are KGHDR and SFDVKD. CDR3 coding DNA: TGTGCCACCAGTGACTCTTTAAGGGGAGGCTACACCTTC. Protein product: CATSDSLRGGYTF.

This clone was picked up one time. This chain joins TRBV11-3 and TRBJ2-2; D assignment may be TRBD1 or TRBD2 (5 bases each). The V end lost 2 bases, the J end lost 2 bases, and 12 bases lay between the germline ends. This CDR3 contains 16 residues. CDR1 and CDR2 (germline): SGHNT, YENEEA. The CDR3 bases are TGTGCCAGCAGCTTATTCGGGACGGGTAACACCGGGGAGCTGTTTTTT. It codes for CASSLFGTGNTGELFF.

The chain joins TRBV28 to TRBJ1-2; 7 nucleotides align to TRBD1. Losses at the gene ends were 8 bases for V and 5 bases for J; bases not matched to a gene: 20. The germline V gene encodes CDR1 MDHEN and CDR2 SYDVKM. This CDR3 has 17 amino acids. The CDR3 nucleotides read TGTGCCAGCCTAAGAACCGGGACAGCAGGATCCTCTTATGGCTACACCTTC. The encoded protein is CASLRTGTAGSSYGYTF.

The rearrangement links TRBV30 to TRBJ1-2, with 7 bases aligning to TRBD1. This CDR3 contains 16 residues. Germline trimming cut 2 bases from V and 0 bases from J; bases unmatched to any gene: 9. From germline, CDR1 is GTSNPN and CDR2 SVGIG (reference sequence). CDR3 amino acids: CAWSYPGQMPNYGYTF. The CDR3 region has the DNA TGTGCCTGGAGTTACCCGGGACAGATGCCTAACTATGGCTACACCTTC.

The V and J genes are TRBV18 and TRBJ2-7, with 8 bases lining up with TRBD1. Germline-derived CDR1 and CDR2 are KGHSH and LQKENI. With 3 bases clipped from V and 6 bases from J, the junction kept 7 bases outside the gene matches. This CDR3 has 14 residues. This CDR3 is CASSPPGGAAEQYF. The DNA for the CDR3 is TGTGCCAGCTCACCCCCAGGGGGCGCGGCCGAGCAGTACTTC. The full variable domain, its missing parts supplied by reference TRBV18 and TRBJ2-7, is NAGVMQNPRHLVRRRGQEARLRCSPMKGHSHVYWYRQLPEEGLKFMVYLQKENIIDESGMPKERFSAEFPKEGPSILRIQQVVRGDSAAYFCASSPPGGAAEQYFGPGTRLTVT.

CDR3 nucleotide sequence: TGTGCCAGCAGAGATGGGTCCTTACGCTCTGGAAACACCATATATTTT. It specifies CASRDGSLRSGNTIYF. This chain joins TRBV5-5 and TRBJ1-3, with D unresolved. Looked up from germline, CDR1 is SGHKS and CDR2 is YYEKEE (reference sequence). Trimming took off 5 bases at V and 0 bases at J, with 15 bases between the two ends. This CDR3 comprises 16 residues.

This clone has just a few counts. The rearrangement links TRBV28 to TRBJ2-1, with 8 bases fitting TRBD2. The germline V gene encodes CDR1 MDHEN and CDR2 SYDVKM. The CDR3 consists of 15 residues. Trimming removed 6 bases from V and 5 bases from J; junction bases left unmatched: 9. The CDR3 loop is CASRSETSAHNEQFF. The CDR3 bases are TGTGCCAGCAGATCCGAGACTAGCGCCCACAATGAGCAGTTCTTC.